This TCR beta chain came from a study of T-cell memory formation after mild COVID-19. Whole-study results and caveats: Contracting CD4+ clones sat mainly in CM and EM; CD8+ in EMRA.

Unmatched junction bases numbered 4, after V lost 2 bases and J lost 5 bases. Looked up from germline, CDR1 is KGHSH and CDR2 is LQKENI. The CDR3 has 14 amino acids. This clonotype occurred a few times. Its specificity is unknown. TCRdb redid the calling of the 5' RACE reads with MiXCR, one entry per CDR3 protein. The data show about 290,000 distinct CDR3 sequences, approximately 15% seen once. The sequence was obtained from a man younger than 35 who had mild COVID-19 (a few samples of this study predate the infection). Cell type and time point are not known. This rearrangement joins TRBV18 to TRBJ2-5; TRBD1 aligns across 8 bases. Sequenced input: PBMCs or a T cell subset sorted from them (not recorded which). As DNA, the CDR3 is TGTGCCAGCTCACCAGTGGACAGGGCGGAGACCCAGTACTTC. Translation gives CASSPVDRAETQYF.